This T cell receptor (beta chain) was sequenced in a study of brain T cells in children with intractable seizures. The germline CDR1 and CDR2 sequences are SEHNR and FQNEAQ (reference sequence). The ends lost 8 bases at V and 1 base at J; junction bases unmatched: 3. This CDR3 contains 14 residues. The method was immunoSEQ multiplex PCR; TCRdb's version includes in-frame clones alone and lacks a portion of them. The sample lists approximately 330,000 clones, over 90% occurring once. As to time point: blood from clinic visit 5 months post-surgery; TSC patient then seizure free. At least one anti-epileptic drug was given before surgery.

The input for sequencing was peripheral blood, taken 5 to 6 months after surgery. The receptor comes from a boy under three years old with tuberous sclerosis and intractable seizures. The J gene is TRBJ2-3, the V gene TRBV7-9, with 10 bases fitting TRBD2. The CDR3, as DNA: TGTGCCAGCTCCGGACTAGCGGGCACAGATACGCAGTATTTT. Its protein is CASSGLAGTDTQYF.